Listed here are 24 T cell receptor beta chains from one sample, sequenced in a study of blood T cell repertoires in COVID-19. The protocol was immunoSEQ multiplex PCR, while the TCRdb copy is restricted to in-frame clones and leaves out a portion. This table holds approximately 200,000 clones, 75% to 90% found once. The sample consisted of peripheral blood. These receptor sequences come from a human donor in a cohort sampled during active COVID-19.

The CDR3 nucleotides are TGTGCCAGCAGCTTCGAAGGCGGTTTGAACACCGGGGAGCTGTTTTTT. Amino acid sequence: CASSFEGGLNTGELFF. This rearrangement joins TRBV7-9 to TRBJ2-2; D is undetermined. The CDR3 covers 16 residues. Germline V gene lookup returns CDR1 SEHNR and CDR2 FQNEAQ (reference sequence). Trimming took off 3 bases at V and 1 base at J, with 12 bases between the two ends. Full variable domain (outside the CDR3, taken from reference TRBV7-9 and TRBJ2-2): DTGVSQNPRHKITKRGQNVTFRCDPISEHNRLYWYRQTLGQGPEFLTYFQNEAQLEKSRLLSDRFSAERPKGSFSTLEIQRTEQGDSAMYLCASSFEGGLNTGELFFGEGSRLTVL.

This clone was detected only once. The rearrangement joins TRBV6-5 to TRBJ2-2; no definite D call. CDR3 length: 15 amino acids. The germline gives CDR1 MNHEY, CDR2 SVGAGI. V gave up 0 bases and J gave up 1 base, with 6 bases separating them. Here the CDR3 DNA reads TGTGCCAGCAGTTACTCTCAGCGGAACACCGGGGAGCTGTTTTTT. As protein: CASSYSQRNTGELFF.

Points on this clone: This sample also contains other DNA sequences that code for the same CDR3. The J gene is TRBJ1-2, the V gene TRBV28, with unresolved D. Germline assignment: CDR1 MDHEN and CDR2 SYDVKM. CDR3 size: 12 residues. Trimming pared 3 bases from V and 0 bases from J, leaving 2 bases between. The CDR3 DNA reads TGTGCCAGCAGTTTCTCTAACTATGGCTACACCTTC. Encoded protein: CASSFSNYGYTF.

The chain couples TRBV24-1 to TRBJ1-1; possible D gene TRBD1, 6 bases. Germline V gene sequence: CDR1 KGHDR, CDR2 SFDVKD. Trimming pared 10 bases from V and 3 bases from J, leaving 17 bases between. The CDR3 totals 14 residues. The CDR3 sequence: CATRWGQGDTEAFF. The CDR3 DNA reads TGTGCCACACGATGGGGGCAAGGGGACACTGAAGCTTTCTTT.

This chain uses TRBV6-1 with TRBJ2-1; 14 nucleotides match TRBD2. The germline V gene encodes CDR1 MNHNS and CDR2 SASEGT. The CDR3 extends over 17 amino acids. V lost 3 bases, J lost 7 bases, and 8 bases stayed unmatched. The CDR3: CASSDPGLAGVGNEQFF. The CDR3 region has the DNA TGTGCCAGCAGTGACCCGGGACTAGCGGGAGTTGGGAATGAGCAGTTCTTC.

The chain combines TRBV6-2 or TRBV6-3 with TRBJ2-7; 10 bases match TRBD2. The CDR3 loop spans 16 amino acids. Germline CDR1 reads MNHEY; CDR2 reads SVGEGT. The V gene end was trimmed by 0 bases and the J gene end by 6 bases; junction bases not matched to a gene: 8. In nucleotides, the CDR3 is TGTGCCAGCAGTTACTCACCGGGACTAGCGATGATCGAGCAGTACTTC. Its translation is CASSYSPGLAMIEQYF.

The V and J genes are TRBV19 and TRBJ2-1; TRBD2 matches at 8 bases. The CDR3 length is 14 residues. Germline-derived CDR1 and CDR2 are LNHDA and SQIVND (reference sequence). J lost 4 bases, V lost 6 bases, and 5 bases had no gene match. The CDR3 bases are TGTGCCAGTAGGGGGACTAGTAGGTACAATGAGCAGTTCTTC. Translating gives CASRGTSRYNEQFF. Drawing the rest from reference TRBV19 and TRBJ2-1, the complete variable domain is DGGITQSPKYLFRKEGQNVTLSCEQNLNHDAMYWYRQDPGQGLRLIYYSQIVNDFQKGDIAEGYSVSREKKESFPLTVTSAQKNPTAFYLCASRGTSRYNEQFFGPGTRLTVL.

The chain combines TRBV7-7 with TRBJ2-5, with 8 bases fitting TRBD2. CDR1 and CDR2 (germline): SSHAT, FNYEAQ (reference sequence). The J segment lost 5 bases and the V segment lost 5 bases, leaving 7 bases of the junction unmatched. The CDR3 runs to 14 residues. The CDR3: CASSPRGGEETQYF. Written as DNA, the CDR3 is TGTGCCAGCAGCCCCCGGGGGGGAGAGGAGACCCAGTACTTC. Full variable domain (missing parts from reference TRBV7-7 and TRBJ2-5): GAGVSQSPRYKVTKRGQDVTLRCDPISSHATLYWYQQALGQGPEFLTYFNYEAQPDKSGLPSDRFSAERPEGSISTLTIQRTEQRDSAMYRCASSPRGGEETQYFGPGTRLLVL.

This rearrangement joins TRBV5-6 to TRBJ1-5; 7 bases match TRBD1. V trimming: 4 bases; J trimming: 4 bases; junction bases outside the gene matches: 8. This CDR3 region has 15 residues. The germline CDR1 and CDR2 sequences are SGHDT and YYEEEE. As DNA, the CDR3 is TGTGCCAGCAGCCGAGGGGCAGGGGGGAATCAGCCCCAGCATTTT. Its translation is CASSRGAGGNQPQHF.

The chain carries TRBV9 and TRBJ2-6; maybe TRBD2 (5 bases). V was cut by 4 bases and J by 0 bases, with 8 bases left in between. The CDR3 runs 15 residues. CDR1 SGDLS and CDR2 YYNGEE come from the germline V gene. The CDR3: CASSFGVSGANVLTF. For the CDR3, the DNA is TGTGCCAGCAGCTTCGGGGTCTCTGGGGCCAACGTCCTGACTTTC.

This clone was seen a single time. This chain uses TRBV5-5 with TRBJ2-5, with 10 bases lining up with TRBD1. CDR3 length equals 15 residues. With 1 base clipped from V and 7 bases from J, the junction kept 7 bases outside the gene matches. Germline V gene sequence: CDR1 SGHKS, CDR2 YYEKEE (reference sequence). CDR3 residues: CASSLLGTGVLTQYF. As DNA, the CDR3 is TGTGCCAGCAGCTTGTTGGGGACAGGGGTTCTGACCCAGTACTTC.

This clone has only a few counts. This sequence joins TRBV27 and TRBJ2-2; possible D gene TRBD1, 5 bases. With 2 bases removed from V and 2 bases from J, the gap between germline ends came to 15 bases. This CDR3 is 17 amino acids long. Germline assignment: CDR1 MNHEY and CDR2 SMNVEV (reference sequence). The CDR3 nucleotides are TGTGCCAGCAGTTTACAGGGCCTCGCCTTAAACACCGGGGAGCTGTTTTTT. This sequence encodes CASSLQGLALNTGELFF.

This clone has only one observation. V and J are TRBV9 and TRBJ2-1; perhaps TRBD1 as D (6 bases). The CDR3 totals 16 residues. Trimming removed 4 bases at V and 6 bases at J, with 20 bases between. Germline values: CDR1 SGDLS, CDR2 YYNGEE. DNA of the CDR3: TGTGCCAGCAGCAACCCCCCCCAGGGGCGAGTCAATGAGCAGTTCTTC. Its translation: CASSNPPQGRVNEQFF.

This clone was seen a handful of times. This chain connects TRBV3-1 (or the pseudogene TRBV3-2) to TRBJ2-7; TRBD2 agrees at 8 bases. The trim removed 0 bases at V and 6 bases at J, leaving 13 bases unmatched. Germline CDR1 LGHDT, CDR2 YNNKEL (reference sequence). The CDR3 is made up of 17 amino acids. The DNA for the CDR3 is TGTGCCAGCAGCCAAGATCGTCGGCGGGAGGTCCCCCCCGAGCAGTACTTC. It encodes CASSQDRRREVPPEQYF.

The chain is built from TRBV5-6 and TRBJ1-2; D remains ambiguous. Germline V gene sequence: CDR1 SGHDT, CDR2 YYEEEE. This CDR3 comprises 14 residues. Trimming removed 3 bases from V and 0 bases from J, with 9 bases in between. CDR3 protein: CASSSSTANYGYTF. CDR3 DNA: TGTGCCAGCAGCTCGTCAACAGCTAACTATGGCTACACCTTC.

The chain joins TRBV27 to TRBJ2-1; 8 bases are a match to TRBD1. The germline V gene encodes CDR1 MNHEY and CDR2 SMNVEV (reference sequence). The J segment lost 7 bases and the V segment lost 8 bases, leaving 7 bases of the junction unmatched. CDR3 size: 13 residues. DNA for the CDR3: TGTGCCAGCGGGACAGGATTTGCGAATGAGCAGTTCTTC. Its translation: CASGTGFANEQFF.

The chain joins TRBV19 to TRBJ1-5, with a tentative D call TRBD1 (5 bases). CDR3 size: 15 residues. Germline V lookup: CDR1 LNHDA, CDR2 SQIVND (reference sequence). V was pared by 3 bases and J by 8 bases, with 17 bases between. CDR3 amino acids: CASSMGRQPGEPQHF. For the CDR3, the DNA is TGTGCCAGTAGTATGGGCAGACAGCCTGGGGAGCCCCAGCATTTT. Looking up the rest from reference TRBV19 and TRBJ1-5 gives the full variable domain: DGGITQSPKYLFRKEGQNVTLSCEQNLNHDAMYWYRQDPGQGLRLIYYSQIVNDFQKGDIAEGYSVSREKKESFPLTVTSAQKNPTAFYLCASSMGRQPGEPQHFGDGTRLSIL.

This clone occurred many times. The gene calls are TRBV10-3 and TRBJ2-1, with 13 bases aligning to TRBD2. This CDR3 is built from 15 residues. V was pared by 5 bases and J by 5 bases, with 3 bases of the junction left unmatched. Germline V CDR1 and CDR2: ENHRY, SYGVKD. The CDR3 here is CAISRTSGSDNEQFF. DNA of the CDR3: TGTGCCATCAGTCGGACTAGCGGGAGCGACAATGAGCAGTTCTTC.

CDR3 protein: CASSIPRDTDEAFF. CDR3 DNA sequence: TGTGCCAGTAGTATTCCCCGGGACACAGATGAAGCTTTCTTT. The chain couples TRBV19 to TRBJ1-1; the D gene is possibly TRBD1 (6 bases). V was trimmed by 3 bases and J by 7 bases, leaving 15 bases between them. This CDR3 region has 14 residues. The germline V gene encodes CDR1 LNHDA and CDR2 SQIVND (reference sequence).

J is TRBJ2-7 and V is TRBV6-6; weak D call: TRBD2 (5 bases). Trimming pared 7 bases from V and 4 bases from J, leaving 14 bases between. The germline gives CDR1 MNHNY, CDR2 SVGAGI (reference sequence). The CDR3 contains 13 residues. CDR3 amino acids: CASKGLAFYEQYF. CDR3 bases: TGTGCCAGCAAAGGGCTAGCTTTTTACGAGCAGTACTTC.

The chain links TRBV7-9 to TRBJ2-7; weak D call: TRBD1 (6 bases). The CDR3 loop spans 15 amino acids. V was clipped by 5 bases and J by 0 bases, with 14 bases between them. Germline lookup yields CDR1 SEHNR and CDR2 FQNEAQ (reference sequence). CDR3: CASSAPGTHSYEQYF. DNA of the CDR3: TGTGCCAGCAGCGCCCCCGGGACACACTCCTACGAGCAGTACTTC.

The rearrangement uses TRBV9 and TRBJ2-4; the match to TRBD2 covers 8 bases. The CDR3 loop spans 17 amino acids. V was pared by 0 bases and J by 6 bases, with 11 bases of the junction left unmatched. Germline CDR1 is SGDLS and CDR2 is YYNGEE. CDR3 DNA sequence: TGTGCCAGCAGCGTAGATCCTACGGGAGGGCCTACAAACATTCAGTACTTC. It is translated as CASSVDPTGGPTNIQYF. The whole variable domain, remainder taken from reference TRBV9 and TRBJ2-4, is DSGVTQTPKHLITATGQRVTLRCSPRSGDLSVYWYQQSLDQGLQFLIQYYNGEERAKGNILERFSAQQFPDLHSELNLSSLELGDSALYFCASSVDPTGGPTNIQYFGAGTRLSVL.

This clone showed up just once. This chain uses TRBV5-4 with TRBJ2-5; TRBD2 aligns across 8 bases. Trimming took 2 bases from V and 4 from J; bases not matched to a gene: 4. There are 14 residues in the CDR3. Germline V gene sequence: CDR1 SGHNT, CDR2 YYREEE (reference sequence). CDR3 loop: CASSLDLAGETQYF. In DNA form, the CDR3 reads TGTGCCAGCAGCTTAGATCTAGCGGGAGAGACCCAGTACTTC.

The chain has TRBV28 and TRBJ2-1; tentative D call: TRBD2 (5 bases). CDR1 MDHEN and CDR2 SYDVKM come from the germline V gene. This CDR3 is built from 13 residues. The germline V and J ends were trimmed by 6 bases and 3 bases, with 9 bases remaining between them. The CDR3 bases are TGTGCCAGCAGGAGGGCTTTCTACAATGAGCAGTTCTTC. It is translated as CASRRAFYNEQFF.